This TCR beta chain was profiled in a study of monozygotic twins with inflammatory bowel disease. Findings and caveats of the study: With others, IBD patients shared fewer clonotypes than healthy twins did, especially with disease activity.

Each of the TCR libraries took 3,000 to 4,500 ng of total RNA. UMIs with a 6-nucleotide sample barcode were added by template switching. TCRdb re-called the 5' RACE reads, yielding one record per CDR3 amino acid sequence without DNA. The sample yields about 200,000 distinct CDR3 sequences, of which the top ten take up roughly 7.5%. Germline CDR1 reads SNHLY; CDR2 reads FYNNEI. The CDR3 consists of 16 residues. In the case of this clonotype: Its antigen is undetermined.

The chain has TRBV2 and TRBJ2-2; TCRdb's assignment of TRBD2 cannot be checked, as there is no DNA. The sample consisted of blood. The sequence derives from a human donor with ulcerative colitis or Crohn's disease, or a healthy co-twin of an affected twin (not recorded which). The CDR3 sequence: CASSRPRAGGVGELFF.